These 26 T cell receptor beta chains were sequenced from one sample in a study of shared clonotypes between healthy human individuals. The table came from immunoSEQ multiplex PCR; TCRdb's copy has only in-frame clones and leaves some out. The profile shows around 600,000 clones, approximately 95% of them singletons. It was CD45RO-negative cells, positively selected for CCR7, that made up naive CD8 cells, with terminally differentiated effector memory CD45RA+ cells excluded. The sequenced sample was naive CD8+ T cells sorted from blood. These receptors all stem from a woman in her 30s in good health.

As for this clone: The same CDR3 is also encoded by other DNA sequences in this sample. CDR3 amino acids: CASSLSGGELFF. CDR3 coding DNA: TGTGCCAGCAGCTTATCGGGTGGGGAGCTGTTTTTT. This chain uses TRBV5-6 with TRBJ2-2; D is uncertain. V was shortened by 2 bases and J by 8 bases, with 7 bases between the two germline ends. Germline V CDR1 and CDR2: SGHDT, YYEEEE. This CDR3 comprises 12 residues.

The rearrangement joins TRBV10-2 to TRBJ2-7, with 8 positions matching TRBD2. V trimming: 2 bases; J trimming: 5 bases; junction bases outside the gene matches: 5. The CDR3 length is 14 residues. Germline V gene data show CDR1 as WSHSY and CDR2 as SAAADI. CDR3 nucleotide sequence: TGCGCCAGCAGTGAGCCAGGACTAGCCCACGAGCAGTACTTC. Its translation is CASSEPGLAHEQYF.

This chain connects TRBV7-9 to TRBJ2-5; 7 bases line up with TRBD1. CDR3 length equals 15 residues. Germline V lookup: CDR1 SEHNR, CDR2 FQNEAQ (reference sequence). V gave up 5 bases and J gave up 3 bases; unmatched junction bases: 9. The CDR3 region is CASSAWTGGEETQYF. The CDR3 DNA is TGTGCCAGCAGCGCATGGACAGGAGGAGAAGAGACCCAGTACTTC.

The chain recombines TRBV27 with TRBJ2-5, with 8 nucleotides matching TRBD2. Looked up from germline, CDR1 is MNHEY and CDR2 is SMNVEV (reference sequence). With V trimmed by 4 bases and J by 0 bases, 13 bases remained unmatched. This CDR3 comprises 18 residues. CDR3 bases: TGTGCCAGCAGTTGGCTCGCGGGAGGCCGACTGAACCAAGAGACCCAGTACTTC. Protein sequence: CASSWLAGGRLNQETQYF.

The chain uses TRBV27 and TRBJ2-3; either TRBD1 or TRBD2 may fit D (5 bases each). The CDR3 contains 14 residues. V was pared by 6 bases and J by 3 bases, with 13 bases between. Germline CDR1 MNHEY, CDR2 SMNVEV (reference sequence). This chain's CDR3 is CASRRGVSTDTQYF. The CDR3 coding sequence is TGTGCCAGCAGGAGGGGTGTATCAACAGATACGCAGTATTTT.

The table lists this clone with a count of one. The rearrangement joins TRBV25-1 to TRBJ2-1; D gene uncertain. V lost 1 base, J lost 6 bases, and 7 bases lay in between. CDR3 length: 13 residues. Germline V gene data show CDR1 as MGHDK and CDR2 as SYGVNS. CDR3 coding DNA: TGTGCCAGCAGTGAATTCCCAGGCAATGAGCAGTTCTTC. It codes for CASSEFPGNEQFF.

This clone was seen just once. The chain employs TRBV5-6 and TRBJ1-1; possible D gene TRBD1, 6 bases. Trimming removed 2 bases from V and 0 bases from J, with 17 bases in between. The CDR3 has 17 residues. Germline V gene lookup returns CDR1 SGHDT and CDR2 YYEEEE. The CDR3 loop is CASSFAPYREVNTEAFF. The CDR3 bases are TGTGCCAGCAGCTTCGCCCCTTACAGGGAGGTGAACACTGAAGCTTTCTTT.

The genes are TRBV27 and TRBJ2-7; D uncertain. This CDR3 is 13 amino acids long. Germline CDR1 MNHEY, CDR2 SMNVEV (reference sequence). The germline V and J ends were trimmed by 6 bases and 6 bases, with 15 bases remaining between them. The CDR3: CASRISRSGEQYF. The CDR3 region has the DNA TGTGCCAGCAGAATTAGCCGGTCTGGCGAGCAGTACTTC.

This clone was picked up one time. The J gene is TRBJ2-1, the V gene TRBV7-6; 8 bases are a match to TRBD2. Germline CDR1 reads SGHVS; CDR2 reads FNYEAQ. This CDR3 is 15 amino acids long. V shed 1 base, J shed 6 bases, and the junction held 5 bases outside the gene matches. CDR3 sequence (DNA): TGTGCCAGCAGCTTAGTCGGGACTAGTACCAATGAGCAGTTCTTC. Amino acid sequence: CASSLVGTSTNEQFF.

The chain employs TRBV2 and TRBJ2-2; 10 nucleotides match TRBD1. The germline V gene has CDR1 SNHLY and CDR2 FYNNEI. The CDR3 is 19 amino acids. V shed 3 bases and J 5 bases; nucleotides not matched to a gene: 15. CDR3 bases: TGTGCCAGCAGTGACCCAAGGACGAGGGACAGGGGAAAGACCGGGGAGCTGTTTTTT. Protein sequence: CASSDPRTRDRGKTGELFF. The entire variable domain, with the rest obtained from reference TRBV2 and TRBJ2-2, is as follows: EPEVTQTPSHQVTQMGQEVILRCVPISNHLYFYWYRQILGQKVEFLVSFYNNEISEKSEIFDDQFSVERPDGSNFTLKIRSTKLEDSAMYFCASSDPRTRDRGKTGELFFGEGSRLTVL.

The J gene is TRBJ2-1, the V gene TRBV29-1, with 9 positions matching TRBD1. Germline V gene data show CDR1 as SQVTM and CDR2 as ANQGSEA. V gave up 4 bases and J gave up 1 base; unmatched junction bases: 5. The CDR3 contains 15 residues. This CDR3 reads CSVGDGTGSYNEQFF. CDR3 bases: TGCAGCGTTGGGGACGGGACAGGGTCCTACAATGAGCAGTTCTTC.

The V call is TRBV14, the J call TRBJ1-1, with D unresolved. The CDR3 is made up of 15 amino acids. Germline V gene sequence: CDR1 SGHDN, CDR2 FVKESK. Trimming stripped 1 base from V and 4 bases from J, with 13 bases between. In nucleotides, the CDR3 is TGTGCCAGCAGCCAAGGGAGCTGGGGTGGCACTGAAGCTTTCTTT. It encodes CASSQGSWGGTEAFF.

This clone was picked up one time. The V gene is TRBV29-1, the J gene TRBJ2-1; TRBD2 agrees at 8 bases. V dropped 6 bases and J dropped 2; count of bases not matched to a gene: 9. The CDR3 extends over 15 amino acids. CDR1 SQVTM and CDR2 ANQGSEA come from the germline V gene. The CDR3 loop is CSVGSGSFAYNEQFF. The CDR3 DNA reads TGCAGCGTGGGAAGCGGGAGCTTCGCCTACAATGAGCAGTTCTTC.

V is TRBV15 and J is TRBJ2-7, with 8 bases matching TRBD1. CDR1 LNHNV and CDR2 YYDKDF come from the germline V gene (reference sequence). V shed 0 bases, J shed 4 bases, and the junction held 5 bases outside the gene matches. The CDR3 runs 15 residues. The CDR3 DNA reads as TGTGCCACCAGCAGAGATCTGACAGGGGTTTACGAGCAGTACTTC. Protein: CATSRDLTGVYEQYF. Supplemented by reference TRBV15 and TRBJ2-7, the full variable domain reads DAMVIQNPRYQVTQFGKPVTLSCSQTLNHNVMYWYQQKSSQAPKLLFHYYDKDFNNEADTPDNFQSRRPNTSFCFLDIRSPGLGDTAMYLCATSRDLTGVYEQYFGPGTRLTVT.

CDR3 residues: CASSQVGGGGGQPQHF. Here the CDR3 DNA reads TGTGCCAGCAGCCAAGTGGGAGGGGGCGGTGGGCAGCCCCAGCATTTT. V usage is TRBV4-2 and J usage is TRBJ1-5; 7 bases align to TRBD1. This CDR3 is built from 16 residues. The V segment lost 1 base and the J segment 7 bases; nucleotides outside the gene matches: 10. Germline V gives CDR1 LGHNA, CDR2 YNFKEQ.

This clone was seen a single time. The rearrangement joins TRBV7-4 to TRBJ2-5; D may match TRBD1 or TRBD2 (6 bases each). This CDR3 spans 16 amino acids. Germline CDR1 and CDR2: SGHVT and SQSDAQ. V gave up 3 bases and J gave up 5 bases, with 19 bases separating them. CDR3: CASSFGIWGACETQYF. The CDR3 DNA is TGTGCCAGCAGCTTTGGCATATGGGGGGCCTGTGAGACCCAGTACTTC.

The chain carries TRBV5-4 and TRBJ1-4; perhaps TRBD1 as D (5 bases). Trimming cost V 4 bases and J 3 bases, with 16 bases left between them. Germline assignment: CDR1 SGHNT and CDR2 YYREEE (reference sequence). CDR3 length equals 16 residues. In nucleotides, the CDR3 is TGTGCCAGCAGCAATGCTTGGGGGGGATCTAATGAAAAACTGTTTTTT. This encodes CASSNAWGGSNEKLFF.

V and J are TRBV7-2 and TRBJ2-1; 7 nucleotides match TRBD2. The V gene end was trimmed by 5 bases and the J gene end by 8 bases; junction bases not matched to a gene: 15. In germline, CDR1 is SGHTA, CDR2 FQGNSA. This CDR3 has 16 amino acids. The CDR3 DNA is TGTGCCAGCAGCGCACCGGTAGCTAGCGGAGGGGATGAGCAGTTCTTC. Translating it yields CASSAPVASGGDEQFF.

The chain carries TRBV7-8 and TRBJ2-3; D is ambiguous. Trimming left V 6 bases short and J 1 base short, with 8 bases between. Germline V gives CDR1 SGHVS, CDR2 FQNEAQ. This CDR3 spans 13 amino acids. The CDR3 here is CASSPPGTDTQYF. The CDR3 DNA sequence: TGTGCCAGCAGTCCACCGGGCACAGATACGCAGTATTTT.

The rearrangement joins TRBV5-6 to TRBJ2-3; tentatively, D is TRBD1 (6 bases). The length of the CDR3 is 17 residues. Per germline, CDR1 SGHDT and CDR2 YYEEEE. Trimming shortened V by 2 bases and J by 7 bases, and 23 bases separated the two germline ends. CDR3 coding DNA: TGTGCCAGCAGCTTTAGTCTCCAGGGGCTAGAAGGGCATACGCAGTATTTT. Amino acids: CASSFSLQGLEGHTQYF.

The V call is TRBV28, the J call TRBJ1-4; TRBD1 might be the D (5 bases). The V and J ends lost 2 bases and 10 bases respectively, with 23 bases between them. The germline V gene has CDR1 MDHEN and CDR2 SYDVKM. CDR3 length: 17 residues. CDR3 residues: CASSLQTAGVGGVKLFF. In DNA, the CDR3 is TGTGCCAGCAGTTTACAAACTGCGGGGGTGGGGGGAGTAAAACTGTTTTTT. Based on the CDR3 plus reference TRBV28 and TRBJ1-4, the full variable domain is DVKVTQSSRYLVKRTGEKVFLECVQDMDHENMFWYRQDPGLGLRLIYFSYDVKMKEKGDIPEGYSVSREKKERFSLILESASTNQTSMYLCASSLQTAGVGGVKLFFGSGTQLSVL.

The CDR3 DNA reads TGTGCCAGCAGCTTGGATGAGCTAGCGGCCTCCTACAATGAGCAGTTCTTC. It is translated as CASSLDELAASYNEQFF. V gene TRBV5-4 combines with J gene TRBJ2-1; the match to TRBD2 covers 7 bases. The trim removed 0 bases at V and 0 bases at J, leaving 6 bases unmatched. Germline V lookup: CDR1 SGHNT, CDR2 YYREEE (reference sequence). CDR3 length: 17 amino acids.

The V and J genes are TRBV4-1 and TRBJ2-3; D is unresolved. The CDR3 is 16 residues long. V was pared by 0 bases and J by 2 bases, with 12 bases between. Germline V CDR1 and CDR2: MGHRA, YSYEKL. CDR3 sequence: CASSQERTPHTDTQYF. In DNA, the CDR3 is TGCGCCAGCAGCCAAGAACGGACCCCCCACACAGATACGCAGTATTTT.

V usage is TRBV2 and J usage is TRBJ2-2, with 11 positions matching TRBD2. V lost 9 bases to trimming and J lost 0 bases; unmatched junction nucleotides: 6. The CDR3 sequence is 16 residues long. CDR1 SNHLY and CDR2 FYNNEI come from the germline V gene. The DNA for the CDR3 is TGTGCCAGATCGACTAGCGGGACGACGAACACCGGGGAGCTGTTTTTT. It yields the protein CARSTSGTTNTGELFF.

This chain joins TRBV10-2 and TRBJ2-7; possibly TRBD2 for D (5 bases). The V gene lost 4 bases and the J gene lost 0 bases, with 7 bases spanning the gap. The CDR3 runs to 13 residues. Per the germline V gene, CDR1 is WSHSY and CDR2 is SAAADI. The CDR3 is CASSAGISYEQYF. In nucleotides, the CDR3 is TGCGCCAGCAGTGCCGGGATCTCCTACGAGCAGTACTTC.

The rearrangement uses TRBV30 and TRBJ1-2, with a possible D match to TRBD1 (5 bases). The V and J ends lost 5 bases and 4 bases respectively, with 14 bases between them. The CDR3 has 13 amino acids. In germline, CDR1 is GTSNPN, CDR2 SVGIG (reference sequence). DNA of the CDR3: TGTGCCTGGTCTCCAGGGCCCTCCTATGGCTACACCTTC. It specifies CAWSPGPSYGYTF.